The rows below give T cell receptor beta chains drawn from one sample of a study of blood T cell repertoires in COVID-19. TCRdb's copy holds only in-frame clones and misses some; the assay was immunoSEQ multiplex PCR. The table records almost 200,000 clones, around 85% of them present only once. The sample was peripheral blood. The source is a man in his 60s with COVID-19, enrolled during active disease. Both conserved end residues are part of each CDR3. D genes are given only for firm matches. Size is omitted from some rows. Given values are once, few, many or a class for expanded clones.

J gene	clone size	V gene	D gene	CDR3 protein	CDR3 DNA
TRBJ1-3	-	TRBV19	-	CASSIEINRGNTIYF	TGTGCCAGTAGTATAGAAATTAACAGGGGAAACACCATATATTTT
TRBJ2-1	-	TRBV25-1	TRBD1	CASSGDRGLFNEQFF	TGTGCCAGCAGTGGGGACAGGGGGCTGTTCAATGAGCAGTTCTTC
TRBJ1-3	-	TRBV29-1	-	CSGEWSSGNTIYF	TGCAGCGGCGAATGGAGCAGTGGAAACACCATATATTTT
TRBJ1-5	once	TRBV28	-	CASTINSDSNQPQHF	TGTGCCAGCACCATAAACAGTGATAGCAATCAGCCCCAGCATTTT
TRBJ1-4	-	TRBV5-6	-	CASSLGQPGEKLFF	TGTGCCAGCAGCTTGGGACAGCCGGGTGAAAAACTGTTTTTT
TRBJ1-4	-	TRBV3-1/TRBV3-2	TRBD1	CASSLQGGDEKLFF	TGTGCCAGCAGTCTACAGGGGGGAGATGAAAAACTGTTTTTT
TRBJ1-5	once	TRBV7-9	TRBD1	CASSLEVGTGGSGNQPQHF	TGTGCCAGCAGCTTAGAGGTCGGGACAGGGGGCAGTGGCAATCAGCCCCAGCATTTT
TRBJ1-2	few	TRBV2	-	CASGAGNRGYTF	TGTGCCAGCGGAGCAGGGAATCGTGGCTACACCTTC
TRBJ2-2	once	TRBV24-1	TRBD2	CATSGLAGVYNTGELFF	TGTGCCACCAGTGGACTAGCGGGAGTTTACAACACCGGGGAGCTGTTTTTT
TRBJ1-4	-	TRBV30	TRBD1	CACPGQSNEKLFF	TGTGCCTGCCCGGGACAGTCTAATGAAAAACTGTTTTTT
TRBJ2-5	-	TRBV11-2	-	CASSQTVQETQYF	TGTGCCAGCAGCCAGACAGTCCAAGAGACCCAGTACTTC
TRBJ1-2	-	TRBV6-5	-	CASKWTDGRDGYTF	TGTGCCAGCAAATGGACAGACGGAAGGGATGGCTACACCTTC
TRBJ2-1	-	TRBV5-4	-	CASSSRAMVNEQFF	TGTGCCAGCAGCTCCAGGGCTATGGTCAATGAGCAGTTCTTC
TRBJ2-7	-	TRBV19	-	CASSTSLMYEQYF	TGTGCCAGTAGTACCTCCCTTATGTACGAGCAGTACTTC
TRBJ1-5	few	TRBV15	-	CATSRVGVRDGQPQHF	TGTGCCACCAGCAGAGTCGGGGTAAGGGATGGGCAGCCCCAGCATTTT
TRBJ2-7	many	TRBV5-1	-	CASSFLGTNSYEQYF	TGCGCCAGCAGCTTTCTCGGGACAAACTCCTACGAGCAGTACTTC
TRBJ1-1	-	TRBV18	TRBD1	CASSQGTGAVYTEAFF	TGTGCCAGCTCACAAGGGACAGGGGCCGTGTACACTGAAGCTTTCTTT
TRBJ2-2	once	TRBV5-4	-	CASSFGGELFF	TGTGCCAGCAGCTTCGGCGGGGAGCTGTTTTTT
TRBJ2-7	-	TRBV24-1	-	CATSDFPRVYEQYF	TGTGCCACCAGTGATTTCCCCCGGGTCTACGAGCAGTACTTC
TRBJ2-2	-	TRBV19	-	CASTLGYTGELFF	TGTGCCAGTACCCTCGGGTACACCGGGGAGCTGTTTTTT
TRBJ2-3	-	TRBV7-3	-	CASSLDYTDTQYF	TGTGCCAGCAGCTTGGACTACACAGATACGCAGTATTTT
TRBJ2-7	-	TRBV11-2	TRBD1	CASSLGGTGSHEQYF	TGTGCCAGCAGCTTAGGCGGGACAGGGTCCCACGAGCAGTACTTC
TRBJ1-5	-	TRBV7-2	TRBD1	CASSLDRGNQPQHF	TGTGCCAGCAGCCTGGACAGGGGGAATCAGCCCCAGCATTTT
TRBJ2-2	-	TRBV5-6	-	CASSSANTGELFF	TGTGCCAGCAGCTCCGCGAACACCGGGGAGCTGTTTTTT
TRBJ1-5	-	TRBV6-5	-	CASRPVNNQPQHF	TGTGCCAGCAGGCCAGTAAACAATCAGCCCCAGCATTTT
TRBJ2-3	-	TRBV20-1	-	CSAREGYTQYF	TGCAGTGCTAGGGAGGGGTATACGCAGTATTTT
TRBJ2-1	few	TRBV2	-	CASTSGAGVYNEQFF	TGTGCCAGCACCTCAGGGGCCGGAGTTTACAATGAGCAGTTCTTC
TRBJ2-5	-	TRBV29-1	TRBD2	CSVEGAGTLETQYF	TGCAGCGTTGAAGGAGCGGGGACCCTGGAGACCCAGTACTTC